This record looks at one TCR beta chain sequence and its context. Per the original data handling: By means of reference gene primer amplification, nucleated cell counts were estimated. Clones were sequenced by immunoSEQ multiplex PCR, and TCRdb holds only the in-frame ones, with some missing. The DNA was the basis for D and trimming; V, J and clone size are from that table. The data contain about 54,000 clones, about 90% of them singletons. The source of the sample is a study of blood T cell repertoires in COVID-19. The V gene lost 6 bases and the J gene lost 9 bases, with 10 bases spanning the gap. The CDR3 extends over 10 amino acids. The germline V gene has CDR1 DFQATT and CDR2 SNEGSKA (reference sequence).

This TCR came from a man aged 55 to 69 with active COVID-19. The sequencing sample was made of peripheral blood. The chain joins TRBV20-1 to TRBJ2-3, with D possibly matching TRBD2 (5 bases). The CDR3: CSAPQRTQYF. The DNA of the CDR3 is TGCAGTGCCCCGCAGCGGACGCAGTATTTT.